These 26 T cell receptor beta chains originate from one sample sequenced in a study of neurological immune-mediated disorders. TCRdb re-derived calls from the 5' RACE reads in MiXCR, one entry per CDR3 protein. The sample gives roughly 76,000 distinct CDR3 sequences, approximately 3.3% of which show up once; under 6.5% is in the top ten. The sample consisted of PBMCs. These receptors all stem from a woman in her 50s with multiple sclerosis.

There are many counts of this clonotype. The genes are TRBV5-1 and TRBJ2-3; D is possibly TRBD1 or TRBD2 (6 bases each). V was trimmed by 3 bases and J by 5 bases, leaving 16 bases between them. CDR3 length equals 15 residues. Looked up from germline, CDR1 is SGHRS and CDR2 is YFSETQ. The CDR3 here is CASSWERGPGDTQYF. CDR3 bases: TGCGCCAGCAGCTGGGAACGGGGGCCGGGAGATACGCAGTATTTT.

This clonotype has at least ten counts. The chain uses TRBV19 and TRBJ1-1, with 10 nucleotides matching TRBD1. Germline CDR1 reads LNHDA; CDR2 reads SQIVND (reference sequence). V lost 4 bases, J lost 6 bases, and 2 bases stayed unmatched. The CDR3 has 13 residues. The chain's CDR3 is CASSTGTGAEAFF. As DNA, the CDR3 is TGTGCCAGTAGTACGGGGACAGGGGCTGAAGCTTTCTTT.

As concerns this clonotype: Possible read error: a much larger clone is one base away. The chain has TRBV4-1 and TRBJ2-2; 8 positions match TRBD1. This CDR3 spans 16 amino acids. Germline values: CDR1 MGHRA, CDR2 YSYEKL. The CDR3: CASRRSGQANTWELFF. The CDR3 DNA reads TGCGCCAGCAGAAGATCGGGACAGGCGAACACCTGGGAGCTGTTTTTT.

In this sample, this clonotype turned up many times. The V call is TRBV5-1, the J call TRBJ1-1, with D tentatively TRBD1 (5 bases). Trimming pared 0 bases from V and 1 base from J, leaving 10 bases between. Germline V gene data show CDR1 as SGHRS and CDR2 as YFSETQ. The CDR3 contains 15 residues. CDR3: CASSLGPTENTEAFF. In nucleotides, the CDR3 is TGCGCCAGCAGCTTGGGACCGACAGAGAACACTGAAGCTTTCTTT.

This clonotype was observed at least ten times. The chain has TRBV11-2 and TRBJ2-2; 9 bases map to TRBD2. The CDR3 consists of 16 residues. CDR1 is SGHAT, CDR2 FQNNGV, per germline. Unmatched junction bases numbered 5, after V lost 3 bases and J lost 3 bases. CDR3 residues: CASSLGSGGHTGELFF. CDR3 coding DNA: TGTGCCAGCAGCTTGGGTAGCGGGGGTCACACCGGGGAGCTGTTTTTT.

This clonotype was detected many times. The V gene is TRBV12-3 or TRBV12-4, the J gene TRBJ2-7; TRBD2 agrees at 14 bases. The CDR3 loop spans 14 amino acids. Trimming took 6 bases from V and 6 from J; bases not matched to a gene: 4. CDR3 residues: CASRGTSGSLEQYF. Here the CDR3 DNA reads TGTGCCAGCAGAGGGACTAGCGGGAGTCTCGAGCAGTACTTC.

This clonotype was seen at least ten times. The chain joins TRBV5-6 to TRBJ1-6, with 8 bases that match TRBD1. V dropped 3 bases and J dropped 5; count of bases not matched to a gene: 4. CDR1 is SGHDT, CDR2 YYEEEE, per germline. The CDR3 covers 15 residues. This CDR3 reads CASSWGTGDNSPLHF. In DNA form, the CDR3 reads TGTGCCAGCAGCTGGGGGACAGGAGATAATTCACCCCTCCACTTT.

This clonotype was observed at least ten times. The genes are TRBV28 and TRBJ1-6; the D is unclear. CDR3 length equals 14 residues. V lost 3 bases and J 7 bases, leaving 10 bases between the germline ends. Germline V gives CDR1 MDHEN, CDR2 SYDVKM. CDR3: CASSFFSGNSPLHF. The CDR3 DNA reads TGTGCCAGCAGTTTTTTCAGTGGCAATTCACCCCTCCACTTT.

This clonotype was observed at least ten times. The V call is TRBV5-1, the J call TRBJ2-5; D is uncertain. The CDR3 contains 15 residues. The ends were cut back, 1 base at V and 5 bases at J, with 15 bases in the middle. Germline CDR1 reads SGHRS; CDR2 reads YFSETQ. The CDR3 protein is CASSLYNGPLETQYF. DNA for the CDR3: TGCGCCAGCAGCTTGTATAACGGGCCCCTGGAGACCCAGTACTTC.

This clonotype came up many times. CDR3 amino acids: CSAREVNTQYF. The CDR3 DNA follows: TGCAGTGCTAGAGAGGTGAATACGCAGTATTTT. The chain combines TRBV20-1 with TRBJ2-3; D unresolved. Trimming removed 0 bases at V and 7 bases at J, with 5 bases between. In germline, CDR1 is DFQATT, CDR2 SNEGSKA (reference sequence). This CDR3 is 11 amino acids long.

This clonotype was seen many times. This chain uses TRBV6-5 with TRBJ1-4; 9 bases agree with TRBD1. Germline V gives CDR1 MNHEY, CDR2 SVGAGI. V gave up 5 bases and J gave up 15 bases; unmatched junction bases: 16. CDR3 length equals 15 residues. The CDR3 bases are TGTGCCAGCAGTCCGGGGGACAGGGTTATACTTGGTTTGTTTTTT. Encoded protein: CASSPGDRVILGLFF.

Concerning this clonotype: The germline gene is not matched at one end of the junction; a read error may be the cause. This chain links TRBV5-1 with TRBJ2-7; the D gene is possibly TRBD1 (6 bases). This CDR3 has 14 amino acids. Germline CDR1 and CDR2: SGHRS and YFSETQ. The CDR3 DNA reads TGCGCCAGCAGCTTGGCAGGGGACCAATACGAGAAGTACTTC. Translating gives CASSLAGDQYEKYF.

This clonotype was detected ten times or more. The chain couples TRBV29-1 to TRBJ2-3; 8 positions match TRBD1. The V segment lost 6 bases and the J segment 1 base; nucleotides outside the gene matches: 9. CDR1 and CDR2 (germline): SQVTM, ANQGSEA. The CDR3 runs to 15 residues. The chain's CDR3 is CSVGRTGRGTDTQYF. The CDR3, as DNA: TGCAGCGTCGGAAGGACAGGGAGAGGCACAGATACGCAGTATTTT.

This clonotype was recorded many times. V is TRBV7-3 and J is TRBJ2-3, with 7 bases identical to TRBD2. The CDR3 length is 14 residues. Trimming cost V 3 bases and J 4 bases; bases outside gene matches: 4. Per the germline V gene, CDR1 is SGHTA and CDR2 is FQGTGA. CDR3 nucleotide sequence: TGTGCCAGCAGCTTGGCAGGGAGGGCAGATACGCAGTATTTT. Amino acid sequence: CASSLAGRADTQYF.

This clonotype was seen repeatedly, ten times or more. The chain is built from TRBV5-1 and TRBJ2-1; a weak D match, TRBD2 (5 bases). The V gene lost 1 base and the J gene lost 9 bases, with 14 bases spanning the gap. This CDR3 has 14 amino acids. CDR1 SGHRS and CDR2 YFSETQ come from the germline V gene. The CDR3 sequence: CASSLRDLRSEQFF. CDR3 coding DNA: TGCGCCAGCAGCTTGCGGGATTTGCGTAGTGAGCAGTTCTTC.

This clonotype was recorded at least ten times. The chain recombines TRBV4-1 with TRBJ2-3; tentatively, D is TRBD2 (6 bases). CDR1 MGHRA and CDR2 YSYEKL come from the germline V gene. Trimming cost V 0 bases and J 3 bases, with 10 bases left between them. This CDR3 comprises 15 residues. The CDR3: CASSQESGRTDTQYF. The CDR3 DNA is TGCGCCAGCAGCCAAGAGTCAGGGAGGACAGATACGCAGTATTTT.

This clonotype has a handful of counts. It may be a read error: a sequence one base away is much more abundant. The chain recombines TRBV4-3 with TRBJ2-6; D possibly uses TRBD1 or TRBD2 (5 bases each). There are 16 residues in the CDR3. Germline assignment: CDR1 LGHNA and CDR2 YSLEER. The CDR3 nucleotides are TGCGCCAGCAGCCAAGTTGGCGGGTTTGGGGCCAAAGTCCTGACTTTC. Encoded protein: CASSQVGGFGAKVLTF.

The gene calls are TRBV5-4 and TRBJ2-5; possible D gene TRBD2, 6 bases. V dropped 1 base and J dropped 5 bases, with 12 bases sitting between them. The germline gives CDR1 SGHNT, CDR2 YYREEE (reference sequence). CDR3 size: 14 residues. In nucleotides, the CDR3 is TGTGCCAGCAGCTTGACCGGACTAAGGGAGACCCAGTACTTC. It translates to CASSLTGLRETQYF.

This clonotype was recorded at least ten times. This chain joins TRBV20-1 and TRBJ2-5; D uncertain. Trimming cost V 3 bases and J 5 bases, with 10 bases left between them. CDR1 DFQATT and CDR2 SNEGSKA come from the germline V gene (reference sequence). CDR3 length: 12 amino acids. DNA of the CDR3: TGCAGTGCTAGTAACCGGTTGGAGACCCAGTACTTC. It translates to CSASNRLETQYF.

This clonotype has ten or more counts. The rearrangement links TRBV20-1 to TRBJ1-2, with TRBD1 matching 11 bases. The J segment lost 4 bases and the V segment lost 5 bases, leaving 3 bases of the junction unmatched. Germline assignment: CDR1 DFQATT and CDR2 SNEGSKA (reference sequence). This CDR3 is 13 amino acids long. DNA of the CDR3: TGCAGTGCTCTCGGGACAGGGGGCTATGGCTACACCTTC. Translation: CSALGTGGYGYTF.

This clonotype was detected many times. The chain carries TRBV5-1 and TRBJ2-3; 8 nucleotides agree with TRBD2. Germline CDR1 is SGHRS and CDR2 is YFSETQ. V lost 7 bases, J lost 1 base, and 5 bases stayed unmatched. The length of the CDR3 is 14 residues. For the CDR3, the DNA is TGCGCCAGCGGGATGACTAGCGGCACAGATACGCAGTATTTT. Translating gives CASGMTSGTDTQYF.

This clonotype came up a few times. A much larger clone differs from this one at a single base, so this may be a read error. This chain joins TRBV5-1 and TRBJ2-6; TRBD2 aligns across 8 bases. The CDR3 is 15 residues long. Germline V gene data show CDR1 as SGHRS and CDR2 as YFSETQ. The CDR3 nucleotides are TGCGCCAGCAGCTTAAGCGGGAGTAGGGCCAAAGTCCTGACTTTC. As protein: CASSLSGSRAKVLTF. Full variable domain (outside the CDR3, taken from reference TRBV5-1 and TRBJ2-6): KAGVTQTPRYLIKTRGQQVTLSCSPISGHRSVSWYQQTPGQGLQFLFEYFSETQRNKGNFPGRFSGRQFSNSRSEMNVSTLELGDSALYLCASSLSGSRAKVLTFGAGSRLTVL.

This clonotype was detected many times. The V call is TRBV7-2, the J call TRBJ1-2, with D perhaps TRBD1 (5 bases). CDR1 SGHTA and CDR2 FQGNSA come from the germline V gene. Trimming took off 2 bases at V and 4 bases at J, with 11 bases between the two ends. The CDR3 extends over 14 amino acids. DNA of the CDR3: TGTGCCAGCAGCTTAAGTCCCCAGGGCTATGGCTACACCTTC. Translated, it gives CASSLSPQGYGYTF.

This clonotype was detected many times. The V gene is TRBV5-1, the J gene TRBJ2-3; 15 bases agree with TRBD2. Trimming removed 6 bases from V and 3 bases from J; junction bases left unmatched: 11. From germline, CDR1 is SGHRS and CDR2 YFSETQ. This CDR3 is 18 amino acids long. Here the CDR3 DNA reads TGCGCCAGCACCCGGACTAGCGGGGGGGCCTGGGGTACAGATACGCAGTATTTT. Translation gives CASTRTSGGAWGTDTQYF. Filled out from reference TRBV5-1 and TRBJ2-3, the complete variable domain reads KAGVTQTPRYLIKTRGQQVTLSCSPISGHRSVSWYQQTPGQGLQFLFEYFSETQRNKGNFPGRFSGRQFSNSRSEMNVSTLELGDSALYLCASTRTSGGAWGTDTQYFGPGTRLTVL.

This clonotype was picked up many times. The V gene is TRBV20-1, the J gene TRBJ2-7; 7 bases are a match to TRBD2. V gave up 6 bases and J gave up 4 bases; unmatched junction bases: 12. Germline CDR1 is DFQATT and CDR2 is SNEGSKA (reference sequence). The length of the CDR3 is 14 residues. The CDR3 sequence is CSAGPGLQFYEQYF. CDR3 nucleotides: TGCAGTGCGGGGCCGGGACTACAATTTTACGAGCAGTACTTC.

The sample holds many counts of this clonotype. The rearrangement joins TRBV4-3 to TRBJ2-6; a weak D match, TRBD2 (5 bases). The CDR3 extends over 16 amino acids. Germline values: CDR1 LGHNA, CDR2 YSLEER. Trimming removed 1 base at V and 3 bases at J, with 10 bases between. The CDR3 sequence: CASSQVGGFGANVLTF. The CDR3 DNA sequence: TGCGCCAGCAGCCAAGTTGGCGGGTTTGGGGCCAACGTCCTGACTTTC.